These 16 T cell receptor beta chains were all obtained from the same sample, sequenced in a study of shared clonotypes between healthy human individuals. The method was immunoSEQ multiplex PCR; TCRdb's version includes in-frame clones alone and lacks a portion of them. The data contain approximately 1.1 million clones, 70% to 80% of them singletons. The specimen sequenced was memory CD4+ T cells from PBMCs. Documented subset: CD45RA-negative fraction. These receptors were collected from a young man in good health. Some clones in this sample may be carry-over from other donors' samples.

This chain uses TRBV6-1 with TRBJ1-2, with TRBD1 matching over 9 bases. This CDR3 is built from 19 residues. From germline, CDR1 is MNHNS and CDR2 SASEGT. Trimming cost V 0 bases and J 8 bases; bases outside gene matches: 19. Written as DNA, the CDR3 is TGTGCCAGCAGTGAAGCGAAGTTCGGTGACACAGGGGGCCTCCTCGGCTACACCTTC. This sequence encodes CASSEAKFGDTGGLLGYTF.

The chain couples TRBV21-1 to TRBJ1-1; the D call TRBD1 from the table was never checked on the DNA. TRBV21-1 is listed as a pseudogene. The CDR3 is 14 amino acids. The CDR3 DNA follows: TGTGCCAGCAGCCACAGACAGGGCCTCACTGAAGCTTTCTTT. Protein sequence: CASSHRQGLTEAFF.

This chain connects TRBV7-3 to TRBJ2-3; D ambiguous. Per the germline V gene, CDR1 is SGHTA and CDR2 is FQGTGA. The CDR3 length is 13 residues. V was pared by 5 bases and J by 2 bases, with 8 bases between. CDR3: CASSPDPTDTQYF. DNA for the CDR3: TGTGCCAGCAGCCCCGACCCCACAGATACGCAGTATTTT.

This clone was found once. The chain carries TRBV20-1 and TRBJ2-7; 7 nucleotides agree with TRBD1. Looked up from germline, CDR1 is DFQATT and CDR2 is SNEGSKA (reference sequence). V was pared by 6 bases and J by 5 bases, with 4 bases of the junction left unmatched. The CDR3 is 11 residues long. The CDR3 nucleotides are TGCAGTGCGACAGGGTCCAACGAGCAGTACTTC. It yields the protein CSATGSNEQYF.

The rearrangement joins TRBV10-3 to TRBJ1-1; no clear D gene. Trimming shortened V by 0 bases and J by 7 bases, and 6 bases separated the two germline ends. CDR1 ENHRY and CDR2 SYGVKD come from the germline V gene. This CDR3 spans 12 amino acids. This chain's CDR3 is CAISESGNEAFF. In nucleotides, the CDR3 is TGTGCCATCAGTGAGTCGGGCAATGAAGCTTTCTTT.

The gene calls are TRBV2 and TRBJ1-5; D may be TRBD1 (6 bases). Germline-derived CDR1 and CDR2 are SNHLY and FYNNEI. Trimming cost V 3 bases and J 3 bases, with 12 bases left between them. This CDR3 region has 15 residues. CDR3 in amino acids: CASSEGGGPNQPQHF. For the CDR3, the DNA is TGTGCCAGCAGTGAGGGGGGCGGACCCAATCAGCCCCAGCATTTT.

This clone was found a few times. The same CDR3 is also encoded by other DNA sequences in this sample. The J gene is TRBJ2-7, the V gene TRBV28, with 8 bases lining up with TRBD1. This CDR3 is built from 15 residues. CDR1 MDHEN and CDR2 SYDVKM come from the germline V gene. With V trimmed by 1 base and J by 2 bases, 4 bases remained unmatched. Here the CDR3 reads CASSLLGTGPYEQYF. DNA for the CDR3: TGTGCCAGCAGTTTATTAGGGACAGGACCCTACGAGCAGTACTTC. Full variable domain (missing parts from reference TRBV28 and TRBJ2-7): DVKVTQSSRYLVKRTGEKVFLECVQDMDHENMFWYRQDPGLGLRLIYFSYDVKMKEKGDIPEGYSVSREKKERFSLILESASTNQTSMYLCASSLLGTGPYEQYFGPGTRLTVT.

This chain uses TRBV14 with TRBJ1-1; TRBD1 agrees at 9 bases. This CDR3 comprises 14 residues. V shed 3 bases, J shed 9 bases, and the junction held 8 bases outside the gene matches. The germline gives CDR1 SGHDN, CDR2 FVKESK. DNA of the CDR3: TGTGCCAGCAGCCACGATGGGGACAGGGAAAAAGCTTTCTTT. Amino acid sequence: CASSHDGDREKAFF.

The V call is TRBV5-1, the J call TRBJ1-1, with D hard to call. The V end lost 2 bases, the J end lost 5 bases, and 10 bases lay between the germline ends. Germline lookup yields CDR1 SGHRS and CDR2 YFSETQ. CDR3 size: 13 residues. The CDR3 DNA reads TGCGCCAGCAGCTTACAGTCGTGGACTGAAGCTTTCTTT. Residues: CASSLQSWTEAFF.

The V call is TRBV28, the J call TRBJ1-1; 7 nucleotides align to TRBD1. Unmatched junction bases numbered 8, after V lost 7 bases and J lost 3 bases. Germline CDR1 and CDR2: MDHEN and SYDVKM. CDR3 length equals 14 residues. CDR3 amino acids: CASTLGGGHTEAFF. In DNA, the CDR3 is TGTGCCAGCACATTGGGAGGGGGCCACACTGAAGCTTTCTTT.

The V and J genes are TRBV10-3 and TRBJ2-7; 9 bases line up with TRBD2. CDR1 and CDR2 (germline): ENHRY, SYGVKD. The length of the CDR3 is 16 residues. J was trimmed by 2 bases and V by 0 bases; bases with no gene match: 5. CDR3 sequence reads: CAISESNSGSPYEQYF. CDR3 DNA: TGTGCCATCAGTGAGTCTAATAGCGGGAGCCCCTACGAGCAGTACTTC.

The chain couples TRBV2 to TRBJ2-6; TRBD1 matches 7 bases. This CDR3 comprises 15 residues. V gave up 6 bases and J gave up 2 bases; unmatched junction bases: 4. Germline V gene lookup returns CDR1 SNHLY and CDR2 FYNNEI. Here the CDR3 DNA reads TGTGCCAGCAGGCCAACAGGGGCTGGGGCCAACGTCCTGACTTTC. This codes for CASRPTGAGANVLTF.

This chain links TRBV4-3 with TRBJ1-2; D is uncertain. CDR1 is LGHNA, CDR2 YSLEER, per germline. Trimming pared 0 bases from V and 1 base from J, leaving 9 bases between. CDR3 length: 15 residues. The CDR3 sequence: CASSQDRSSNYGYTF. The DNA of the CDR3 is TGCGCCAGCAGCCAAGATCGTAGCAGTAACTATGGCTACACCTTC.

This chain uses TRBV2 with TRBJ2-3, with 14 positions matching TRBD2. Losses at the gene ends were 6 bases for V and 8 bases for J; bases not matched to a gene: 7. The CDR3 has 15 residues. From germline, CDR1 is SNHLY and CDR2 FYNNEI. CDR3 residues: CASRPGLAGGGTQYF. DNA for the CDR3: TGTGCCAGCAGGCCCGGACTAGCGGGAGGAGGTACGCAGTATTTT.

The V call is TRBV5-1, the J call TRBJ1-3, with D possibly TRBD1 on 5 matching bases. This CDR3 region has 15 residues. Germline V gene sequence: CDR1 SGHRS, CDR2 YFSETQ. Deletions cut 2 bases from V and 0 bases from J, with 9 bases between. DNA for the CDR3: TGCGCCAGCAGCTTCGGGACCCCCTCTGGAAACACCATATATTTT. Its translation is CASSFGTPSGNTIYF. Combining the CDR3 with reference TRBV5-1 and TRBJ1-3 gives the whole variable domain KAGVTQTPRYLIKTRGQQVTLSCSPISGHRSVSWYQQTPGQGLQFLFEYFSETQRNKGNFPGRFSGRQFSNSRSEMNVSTLELGDSALYLCASSFGTPSGNTIYFGEGSWLTVV.

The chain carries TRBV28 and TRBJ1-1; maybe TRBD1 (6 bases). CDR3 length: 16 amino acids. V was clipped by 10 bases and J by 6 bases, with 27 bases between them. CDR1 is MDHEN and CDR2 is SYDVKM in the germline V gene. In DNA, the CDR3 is TGTGCCACAAGAAGGTCCGGGGGCGCGGTCCAACCTGAAGCTTTCTTT. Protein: CATRRSGGAVQPEAFF.